Following are 17 T cell receptor beta chains from one sample sequenced in a study of blood T cell repertoires in COVID-19. TCRdb's copy holds only in-frame clones and misses some; the assay was immunoSEQ multiplex PCR. This sample has approximately 63,000 clones, with 80% to 90% found just once. Material: peripheral blood. Receptors originate from a woman aged 60-75 years with COVID-19, enrolled during active disease.

The chain joins TRBV7-8 to TRBJ2-1; TRBD2 matches at 10 bases. Germline V gene sequence: CDR1 SGHVS, CDR2 FQNEAQ. Trimming took 5 bases from V and 4 from J; bases not matched to a gene: 11. The CDR3 has 17 residues. The CDR3 region has the DNA TGTGCCAGCAGCCGAGCCCAACTAGCGGGGAAGTACAATGAGCAGTTCTTC. Its translation: CASSRAQLAGKYNEQFF.

The rearrangement joins TRBV18 to TRBJ1-1, with 7 bases aligning to TRBD1. J gave up 5 bases and V 4 bases, and 10 bases lay outside the gene matches. Per the germline V gene, CDR1 is KGHSH and CDR2 is LQKENI. The CDR3 is 15 residues long. The CDR3 protein is CASSRQQGKGTEAFF. The CDR3 DNA is TGTGCCAGCTCACGACAACAGGGGAAGGGGACTGAAGCTTTCTTT.

This clone was picked up a small number of times. J is TRBJ1-1 and V is TRBV11-2, with 10 nucleotides matching TRBD1. V shed 7 bases, J shed 7 bases, and the junction held 15 bases outside the gene matches. CDR1 is SGHAT and CDR2 is FQNNGV in the germline V gene. This CDR3 is 16 amino acids long. The DNA of the CDR3 is TGTGCCAGCACCGCAATACCCGGGACAGGGGAGTATGAAGCTTTCTTT. Protein: CASTAIPGTGEYEAFF.

The chain employs TRBV5-6 and TRBJ2-5; 8 bases agree with TRBD1. CDR1 and CDR2 (germline): SGHDT, YYEEEE. The CDR3 is 15 residues long. The junction had 8 bases not matched to a gene; V was cut back by 3 bases and J by 4 bases. In DNA, the CDR3 is TGTGCCAGCAGCTACCGGACAGGGTGGGGAGAGACCCAGTACTTC. Its translation: CASSYRTGWGETQYF. Using reference TRBV5-6 and TRBJ2-5 for the parts outside the CDR3, the full variable domain is DAGVTQSPTHLIKTRGQQVTLRCSPKSGHDTVSWYQQALGQGPQFIFQYYEEEERQRGNFPDRFSGHQFPNYSSELNVNALLLGDSALYLCASSYRTGWGETQYFGPGTRLLVL.

The V gene is TRBV7-2, the J gene TRBJ1-1; D not certain. This CDR3 spans 14 amino acids. V lost 3 bases and J 2 bases, leaving 10 bases between the germline ends. Germline CDR1 SGHTA, CDR2 FQGNSA. The CDR3 here is CASSFLGLNTEAFF. Here the CDR3 DNA reads TGTGCCAGCAGCTTTCTCGGACTCAACACTGAAGCTTTCTTT.

This clone has a single count. This chain links TRBV6-5 with TRBJ2-7; TRBD1 aligns across 8 bases. The CDR3 covers 14 residues. Trimming at V came to 7 bases and at J to 2 bases, leaving 7 bases not matched to a gene. Germline values: CDR1 MNHEY, CDR2 SVGAGI. CDR3 region: CASNVGQVAYEQYF. The CDR3 DNA reads TGTGCCAGCAATGTGGGACAGGTTGCCTACGAGCAGTACTTC.

The chain couples TRBV5-1 to TRBJ1-1, with no clear D. V was trimmed by 4 bases and J by 1 base, leaving 11 bases between them. The CDR3 spans 14 residues. Germline V gene sequence: CDR1 SGHRS, CDR2 YFSETQ. CDR3 coding DNA: TGCGCCAGCAGCACCGACGCAGGGAACACTGAAGCTTTCTTT. Its translation: CASSTDAGNTEAFF.

This clone occurred once. This chain joins TRBV7-3 and TRBJ1-5; a possible D gene is TRBD1 (5 bases). Germline V lookup: CDR1 SGHTA, CDR2 FQGTGA. The CDR3 totals 15 residues. V lost 5 bases to trimming and J lost 6 bases, with 17 bases between them. CDR3 protein: CASSPNGRGGQPQHF. The CDR3 DNA sequence: TGTGCCAGCAGCCCCAACGGGAGGGGAGGTCAGCCCCAGCATTTT.

The chain has TRBV7-2 and TRBJ1-2; D gene uncertain. The length of the CDR3 is 14 residues. CDR1 and CDR2 from the germline V gene are SGHTA and FQGNSA. Trimming shortened V by 4 bases and J by 4 bases, and 13 bases separated the two germline ends. DNA of the CDR3: TGTGCCAGCAGCTCCAATATGTTCGGCTATGGCTACACCTTC. Translation gives CASSSNMFGYGYTF.

CDR3 amino acids: CASSLTGYNEQFF. The CDR3 DNA is TGTGCCAGCAGCTTAACCGGGTACAATGAGCAGTTCTTC. The genes are TRBV7-3 and TRBJ2-1; D is ambiguous. V was clipped by 0 bases and J by 4 bases, with 4 bases between them. Germline V gene data show CDR1 as SGHTA and CDR2 as FQGTGA. This CDR3 is 13 amino acids long.

V is TRBV5-1 and J is TRBJ2-2; tentatively, D is TRBD2 (6 bases). The CDR3 is 14 residues long. Per the germline V gene, CDR1 is SGHRS and CDR2 is YFSETQ. The V and J ends lost 4 bases and 5 bases respectively, with 12 bases between them. The CDR3 sequence is CASSREAGTGELFF. The CDR3 bases are TGCGCCAGCAGCAGGGAGGCCGGGACCGGGGAGCTGTTTTTT.

The gene calls are TRBV7-9 and TRBJ1-2; D is undetermined. The length of the CDR3 is 12 residues. Trimming removed 6 bases at V and 6 bases at J, with 11 bases between. The V gene's germline CDR1 is SEHNR and CDR2 FQNEAQ (reference sequence). The CDR3, as DNA: TGTGCCAGCAGTTCTCTCGGGGATGGCTACACCTTC. Residues: CASSSLGDGYTF.

This chain links TRBV15 with TRBJ2-1; tentatively, D is TRBD1 (6 bases). The V end lost 5 bases, the J end lost 3 bases, and 14 bases lay between the germline ends. Germline lookup yields CDR1 LNHNV and CDR2 YYDKDF (reference sequence). The CDR3 loop spans 15 amino acids. CDR3 nucleotides: TGTGCCACCAGCCCCCAGGGGCAATACTACAATGAGCAGTTCTTC. Protein: CATSPQGQYYNEQFF. The whole variable domain, filled in from reference TRBV15 and TRBJ2-1, reads DAMVIQNPRYQVTQFGKPVTLSCSQTLNHNVMYWYQQKSSQAPKLLFHYYDKDFNNEADTPDNFQSRRPNTSFCFLDIRSPGLGDTAMYLCATSPQGQYYNEQFFGPGTRLTVL.

This rearrangement joins TRBV7-3 to TRBJ2-5; D is uncertain. From germline, CDR1 is SGHTA and CDR2 FQGTGA. The CDR3 sequence is 14 residues long. V lost 0 bases, J lost 2 bases, and 7 bases lay in between. CDR3 sequence (DNA): TGTGCCAGCAGCTTAACGTCACAGCAAGAGACCCAGTACTTC. This translates into CASSLTSQQETQYF. The variable domain in full, completed from reference TRBV7-3 and TRBJ2-5, reads GAGVSQTPSNKVTEKGKYVELRCDPISGHTALYWYRQSLGQGPEFLIYFQGTGAADDSGLPNDRFFAVRPEGSVSTLKIQRTERGDSAVYLCASSLTSQQETQYFGPGTRLLVL.

The rearrangement joins TRBV4-1 to TRBJ2-7; 7 nucleotides match TRBD2. The CDR3 length is 13 residues. Germline V gene sequence: CDR1 MGHRA, CDR2 YSYEKL. The J segment lost 7 bases and the V segment lost 4 bases, leaving 7 bases of the junction unmatched. The CDR3 sequence is CASSLAGGGEQYF. The CDR3 DNA reads TGCGCCAGCAGCCTAGCGGGTGGGGGGGAGCAGTACTTC.

CDR3 region: CASSQAGAYNEQFF. In nucleotides, the CDR3 is TGTGCCAGCAGCCAAGCGGGAGCATACAATGAGCAGTTCTTC. The rearrangement uses TRBV3-1 (or the pseudogene TRBV3-2) and TRBJ2-1; a possible D gene is TRBD2 (6 bases). V lost 1 base and J 4 bases, leaving 8 bases between the germline ends. This CDR3 comprises 14 residues. Germline-derived CDR1 and CDR2 are LGHDT and YNNKEL (reference sequence).

This chain uses TRBV19 with TRBJ2-4; 8 positions agree with TRBD1. The junction had 3 bases not matched to a gene; V was cut back by 4 bases and J by 7 bases. Germline CDR1 LNHDA, CDR2 SQIVND (reference sequence). The CDR3 is 13 amino acids. CDR3 amino acids: CASSTGGANIQYF. CDR3 sequence (DNA): TGTGCCAGTAGTACAGGGGGCGCGAACATTCAGTACTTC. Complete variable domain (other parts from reference TRBV19 and TRBJ2-4): DGGITQSPKYLFRKEGQNVTLSCEQNLNHDAMYWYRQDPGQGLRLIYYSQIVNDFQKGDIAEGYSVSREKKESFPLTVTSAQKNPTAFYLCASSTGGANIQYFGAGTRLSVL.